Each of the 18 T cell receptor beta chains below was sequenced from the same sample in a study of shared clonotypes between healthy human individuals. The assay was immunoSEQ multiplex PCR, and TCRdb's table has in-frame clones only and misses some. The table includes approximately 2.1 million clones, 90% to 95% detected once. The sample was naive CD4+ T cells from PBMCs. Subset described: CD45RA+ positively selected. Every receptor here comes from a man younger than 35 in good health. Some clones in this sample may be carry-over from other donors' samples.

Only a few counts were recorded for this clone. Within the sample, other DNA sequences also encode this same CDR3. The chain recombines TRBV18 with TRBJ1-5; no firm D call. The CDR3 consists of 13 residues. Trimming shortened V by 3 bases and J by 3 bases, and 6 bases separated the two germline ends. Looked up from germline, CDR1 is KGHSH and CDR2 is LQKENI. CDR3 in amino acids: CASSPDLNQPQHF. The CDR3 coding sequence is TGTGCCAGCTCACCGGACCTCAATCAGCCCCAGCATTTT.

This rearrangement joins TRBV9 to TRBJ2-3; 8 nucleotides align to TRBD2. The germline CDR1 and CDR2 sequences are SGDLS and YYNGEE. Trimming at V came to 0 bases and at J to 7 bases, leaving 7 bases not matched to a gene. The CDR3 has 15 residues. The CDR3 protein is CASSVAERERYTQYF. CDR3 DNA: TGTGCCAGCAGCGTAGCGGAGCGGGAGAGGTATACGCAGTATTTT.

The CDR3 region has the DNA TGCGCCAGCACCCATGGATCGGCTAGCGGGATAAAGGAGCAGTTCTTC. It yields the protein CASTHGSASGIKEQFF. The chain joins TRBV5-1 to TRBJ2-1, with 9 bases that match TRBD2. The junction had 17 bases not matched to a gene; V was cut back by 6 bases and J by 10 bases. This CDR3 has 16 residues. Germline CDR1 reads SGHRS; CDR2 reads YFSETQ.

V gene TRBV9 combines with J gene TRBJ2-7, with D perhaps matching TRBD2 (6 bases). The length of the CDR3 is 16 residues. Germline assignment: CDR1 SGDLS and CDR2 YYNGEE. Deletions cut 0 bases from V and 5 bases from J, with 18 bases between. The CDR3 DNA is TGTGCCAGCAGCGTAGACCCGACGCGCACGGGGGACGAGCAGTACTTC. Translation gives CASSVDPTRTGDEQYF.

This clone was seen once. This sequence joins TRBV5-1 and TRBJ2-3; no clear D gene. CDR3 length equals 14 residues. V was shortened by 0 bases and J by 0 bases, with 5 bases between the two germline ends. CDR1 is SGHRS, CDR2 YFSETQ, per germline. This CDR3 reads CASSLDVSTDTQYF. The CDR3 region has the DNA TGCGCCAGCAGCTTGGATGTTAGCACAGATACGCAGTATTTT.

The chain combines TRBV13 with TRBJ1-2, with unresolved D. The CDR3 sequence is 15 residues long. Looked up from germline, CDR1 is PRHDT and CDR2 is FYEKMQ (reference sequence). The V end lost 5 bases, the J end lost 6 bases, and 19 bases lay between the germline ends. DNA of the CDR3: TGTGCCAGCAGCCCCAAGGTTAGGAGGTGGGATGGCTACACCTTC. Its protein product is CASSPKVRRWDGYTF.

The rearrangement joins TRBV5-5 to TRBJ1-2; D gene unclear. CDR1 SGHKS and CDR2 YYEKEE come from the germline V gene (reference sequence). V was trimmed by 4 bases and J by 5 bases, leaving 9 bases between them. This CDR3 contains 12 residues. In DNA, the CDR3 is TGTGCCAGCAGCGTGAATGATTATGGCTACACCTTC. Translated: CASSVNDYGYTF.

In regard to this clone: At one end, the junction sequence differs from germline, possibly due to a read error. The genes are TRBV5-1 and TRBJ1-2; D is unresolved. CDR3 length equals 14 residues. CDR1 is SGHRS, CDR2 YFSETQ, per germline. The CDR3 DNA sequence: TGCGCCAGCACCTTGACCGCTACTAACTATGGCTACACCTTC. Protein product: CASTLTATNYGYTF.

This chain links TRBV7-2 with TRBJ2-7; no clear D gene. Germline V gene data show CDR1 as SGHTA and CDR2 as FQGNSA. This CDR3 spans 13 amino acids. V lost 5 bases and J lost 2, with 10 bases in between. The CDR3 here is CASSAKRPYEQYF. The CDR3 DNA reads TGTGCCAGCAGCGCGAAGAGGCCCTACGAGCAGTACTTC.

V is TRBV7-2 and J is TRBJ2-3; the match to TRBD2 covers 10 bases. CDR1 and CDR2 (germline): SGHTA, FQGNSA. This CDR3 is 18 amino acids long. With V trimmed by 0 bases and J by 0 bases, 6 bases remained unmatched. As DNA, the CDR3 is TGTGCCAGCAGCTTAGCGCTTCAAGCGGGAGGGAGCACAGATACGCAGTATTTT. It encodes CASSLALQAGGSTDTQYF.

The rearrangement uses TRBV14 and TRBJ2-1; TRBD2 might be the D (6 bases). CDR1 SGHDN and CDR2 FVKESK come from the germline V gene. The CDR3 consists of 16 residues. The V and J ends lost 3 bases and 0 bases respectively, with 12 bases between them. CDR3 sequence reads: CASSHLGGSSYNEQFF. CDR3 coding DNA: TGTGCCAGCAGCCACCTTGGAGGGAGCTCCTACAATGAGCAGTTCTTC.

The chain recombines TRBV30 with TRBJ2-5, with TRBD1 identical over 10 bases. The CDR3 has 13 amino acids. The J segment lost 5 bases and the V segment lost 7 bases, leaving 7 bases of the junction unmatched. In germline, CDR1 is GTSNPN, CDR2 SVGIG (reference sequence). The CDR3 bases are TGTGCCTTAAAGACAGGGGGCAAGGAGACCCAGTACTTC. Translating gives CALKTGGKETQYF.

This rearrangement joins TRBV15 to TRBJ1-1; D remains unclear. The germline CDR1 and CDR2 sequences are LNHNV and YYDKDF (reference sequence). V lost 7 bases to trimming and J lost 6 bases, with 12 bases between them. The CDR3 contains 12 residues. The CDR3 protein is CATKTPEAEAFF. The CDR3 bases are TGTGCCACCAAGACCCCGGAGGCTGAAGCTTTCTTT.

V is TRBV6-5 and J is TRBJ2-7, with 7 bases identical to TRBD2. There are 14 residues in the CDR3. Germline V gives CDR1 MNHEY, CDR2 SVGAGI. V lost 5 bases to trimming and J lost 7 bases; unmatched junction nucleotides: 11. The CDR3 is CASSRWDTGGEQYF. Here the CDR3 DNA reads TGTGCCAGCAGTCGCTGGGATACCGGGGGGGAGCAGTACTTC.

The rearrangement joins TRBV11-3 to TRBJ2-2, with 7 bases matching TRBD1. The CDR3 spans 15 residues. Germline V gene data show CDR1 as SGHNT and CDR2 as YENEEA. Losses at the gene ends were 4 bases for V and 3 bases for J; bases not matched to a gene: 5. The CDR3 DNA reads TGTGCCAGCAGCTGGGGGACAGAGTACACCGGGGAGCTGTTTTTT. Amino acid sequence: CASSWGTEYTGELFF.

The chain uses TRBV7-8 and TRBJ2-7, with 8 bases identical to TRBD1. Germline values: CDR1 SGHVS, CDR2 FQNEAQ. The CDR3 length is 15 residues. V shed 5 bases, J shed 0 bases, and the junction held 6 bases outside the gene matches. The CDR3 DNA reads TGTGCCAGCAGCGTGGGGACAGGAAGCTCCTACGAGCAGTACTTC. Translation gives CASSVGTGSSYEQYF.

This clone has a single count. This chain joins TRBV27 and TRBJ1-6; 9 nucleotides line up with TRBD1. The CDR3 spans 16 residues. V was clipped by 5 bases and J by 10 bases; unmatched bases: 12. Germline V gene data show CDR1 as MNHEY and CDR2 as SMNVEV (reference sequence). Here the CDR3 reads CASSIHRGLAESPLHF. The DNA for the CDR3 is TGTGCCAGCAGTATCCACAGGGGGCTAGCAGAGTCACCCCTCCACTTT.

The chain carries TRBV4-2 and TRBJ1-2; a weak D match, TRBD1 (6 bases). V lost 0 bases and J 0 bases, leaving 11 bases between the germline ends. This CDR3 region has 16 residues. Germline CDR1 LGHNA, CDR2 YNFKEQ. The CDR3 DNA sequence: TGTGCCAGCAGCCAAGATTTCGGGGGCTCTAACTATGGCTACACCTTC. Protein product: CASSQDFGGSNYGYTF.